Here is one T cell receptor (beta chain) with its context. Its antigen is unknown. Profiled with immunoSEQ multiplex PCR; TCRdb holds only in-frame clones, not every one. This repertoire shows fewer than 45,000 clones, about 87% found once; its top ten account for around 35%. The record originates from a study of OX40 agonist ivuxolimab in advanced cancers. Study-level findings and limits: Clonal expansion by week 6 occurred in CD4+ and CD8+ blood T cells (at 0.1 to 3.0 mg/kg).

CDR1 MNHNY and CDR2 SVGAGI come from the germline V gene (reference sequence). The CDR3 extends over 14 amino acids. Trimming cost V 7 bases and J 5 bases; bases outside gene matches: 6. The sequencing here drew on CD4+ or CD8+ T cells sorted from blood, taken in a trial of the OX40 agonist ivuxolimab. The sequence was obtained from an adult with an advanced solid tumor such as melanoma, head and neck, liver or kidney cancer. This sequence joins TRBV6-6 and TRBJ1-4; 8 nucleotides match TRBD1. The CDR3 region has the DNA TGTGCCAGCATCGACAGGGGCGAAAATGAAAAACTGTTTTTT. This gives the protein CASIDRGENEKLFF.